The present T cell receptor beta chain was sequenced within a study of graft-versus-host responses after intestinal transplantation (dated by TCRdb to about 2021). Some background on the complete study: Recipients received multivisceral, liver-intestinal, or isolated intestinal transplants. Every recipient was given anti-thymocyte globulin induction, then maintenance tacrolimus and steroids for 2 to 4 years. After intestinal transplantation, graft-versus-host and host-versus-graft alloreactive T cell clones were followed in the graft, circulation and bone marrow using bulk TCR-beta CDR3 sequencing. To identify alloreactive clones, pre-transplant mixed lymphocyte reaction products were sequenced and then compared with unstimulated pre-transplant donor and recipient T cells. The cohort enrolled roughly 25 intestinal transplant recipients including one retransplant, and a few patients lacking pretransplant specimens were excluded. A peak of at least 4% donor T cells among recipient peripheral blood mononuclear cells was the definition used for donor T cell macrochimerism. Rather than being sequenced by the commercial service, samples from three later patients were sequenced in-house on an Illumina MiSeq and processed with MiXCR.

Receptors were amplified or captured by the immunoSEQ multiplex PCR assay. In most patients, genomic DNA was isolated using the Qiagen DNeasy Blood and Tissue Kit and sent frozen to Adaptive Biotechnologies for TCR sequencing. For most patients, high-throughput TCR-beta CDR3 sequencing of genomic DNA was performed by Adaptive Biotechnologies. Concerning the study's data processing: TCR sequencing data were retrieved from Adaptive's ImmunoSEQ software for around 19 patients, whereas three other patients were processed with MiXCR and VDJtools. CD4 versus CD8 sorting errors were corrected by removing sequences found in both subsets at a frequency ratio below 5:1. CDR3 nucleotide sequences shared by donor and recipient were removed because the origin of these sequences could not be assigned. To be classed as alloreactive, a clone needed at least 2-fold expansion over unstimulated cells and a minimum CFSE-low frequency of 0.002% (template counts) or 0.001% (read counts). Mappable clones were those detected in sequenced pre-transplant spleen, lymph node, or MLR CFSE-low populations of the donor or recipient. Cumulative frequency of alloreactive clones was calculated as a percentage of all sequences weighted by copy number. TCRdb retrieved this table from immuneACCESS and kept in-frame rearrangements only. Not all clones are present; in checked studies, unresolved V genes account for under half, and no reason is known for the remainder. V and J calls and clone size come straight from that table; D and trimming were deduced from the DNA. The sample includes some 64,000 clones, with roughly 90% observed a single time. The biggest ten clones account for around 1.7% of the sample.

This sample's time point label indicates: cells obtained before transplantation from donor or recipient. CD3+CD4+ and CD3+CD8+ populations were FACS-sorted from unstimulated pre-transplant donor and recipient cells taken from spleen or lymph nodes. This clone was detected once. What antigen it recognizes has not been identified. No base qualities exist here, and no much larger clone lies one base off it. Trimming at the junction amounts to 0 bases on V and 3 bases on J, and the germline ends lie 9 bases apart. The CDR3 holds 15 amino acids from the cysteine to the phenylalanine. Of the read, only the CDR3 DNA is kept; its 45 bases are in frame from base 1. Per the germline V gene (reference sequence), LNHDA is the CDR1 and SQIVND is the CDR2. What the study reported, not specific to this receptor: Conclusions were limited by the relatively low number and heterogeneity of intestinal transplant patients. In patients with donor T cell macrochimerism, the allografts had high GvH to HvG T cell clonal ratios. GvH clones were found in recipient bone marrow, and some of the GvH clones appeared earlier in ileal mucosa or blood, which is consistent with an intestinal mucosal origin. Early after transplant, peak levels of circulating GvH clones were found to be associated with declines in HvG clones.

The chain couples TRBV19 to TRBJ2-1, and perhaps TRBD2 as D gene, on 5 matching bases. This sequence was found in a human donor who was the organ donor for an intestinal transplant. The source was unstimulated CD8+ T cells sorted from spleen or lymph node cells, collected before transplant. The CDR3 region has the sequence CASSIDRTLYNEQFF. At the DNA level, the sequence is TGTGCCAGTAGTATAGATAGGACTCTCTACAATGAGCAGTTCTTC.